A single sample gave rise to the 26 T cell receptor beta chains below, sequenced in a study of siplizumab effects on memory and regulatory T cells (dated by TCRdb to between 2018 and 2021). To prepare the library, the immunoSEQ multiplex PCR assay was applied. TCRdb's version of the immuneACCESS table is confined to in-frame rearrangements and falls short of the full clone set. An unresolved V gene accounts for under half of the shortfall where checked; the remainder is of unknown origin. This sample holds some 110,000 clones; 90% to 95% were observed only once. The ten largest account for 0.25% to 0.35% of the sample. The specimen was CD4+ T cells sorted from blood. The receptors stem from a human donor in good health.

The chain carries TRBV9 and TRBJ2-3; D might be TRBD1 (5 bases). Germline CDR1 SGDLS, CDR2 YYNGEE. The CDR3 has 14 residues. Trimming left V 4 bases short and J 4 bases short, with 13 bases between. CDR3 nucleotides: TGTGCCAGCAGCCCCCGCAGGGTCGCAGATACGCAGTATTTT. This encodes CASSPRRVADTQYF.

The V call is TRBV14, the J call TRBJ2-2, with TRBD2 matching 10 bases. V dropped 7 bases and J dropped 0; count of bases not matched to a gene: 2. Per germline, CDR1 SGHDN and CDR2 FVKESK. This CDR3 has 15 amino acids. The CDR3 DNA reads TGTGCCAGCACGGGACTAGCGTCGAACACCGGGGAGCTGTTTTTT. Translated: CASTGLASNTGELFF.

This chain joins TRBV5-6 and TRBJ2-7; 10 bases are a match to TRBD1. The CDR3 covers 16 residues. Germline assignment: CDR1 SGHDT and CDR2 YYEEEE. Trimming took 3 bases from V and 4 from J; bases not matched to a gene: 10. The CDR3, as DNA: TGTGCCAGCAGCTCGATTGGACAGGGGGGCAAATACGAGCAGTACTTC. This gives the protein CASSSIGQGGKYEQYF. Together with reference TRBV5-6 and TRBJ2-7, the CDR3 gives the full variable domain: DAGVTQSPTHLIKTRGQQVTLRCSPKSGHDTVSWYQQALGQGPQFIFQYYEEEERQRGNFPDRFSGHQFPNYSSELNVNALLLGDSALYLCASSSIGQGGKYEQYFGPGTRLTVT.

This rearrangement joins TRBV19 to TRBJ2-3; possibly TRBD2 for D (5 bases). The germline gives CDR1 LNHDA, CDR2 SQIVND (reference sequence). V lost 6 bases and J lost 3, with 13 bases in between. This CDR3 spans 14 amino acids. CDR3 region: CASRKAVGTDTQYF. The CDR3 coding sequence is TGTGCCAGTAGGAAAGCGGTGGGGACAGATACGCAGTATTTT.

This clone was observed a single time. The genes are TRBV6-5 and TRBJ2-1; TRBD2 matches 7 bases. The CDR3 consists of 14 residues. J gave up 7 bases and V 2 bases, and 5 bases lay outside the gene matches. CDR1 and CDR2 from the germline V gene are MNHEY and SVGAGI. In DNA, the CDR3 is TGTGCCAGCAGTTACAGGCTCGGGAGGAATGAGCAGTTCTTC. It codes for CASSYRLGRNEQFF.

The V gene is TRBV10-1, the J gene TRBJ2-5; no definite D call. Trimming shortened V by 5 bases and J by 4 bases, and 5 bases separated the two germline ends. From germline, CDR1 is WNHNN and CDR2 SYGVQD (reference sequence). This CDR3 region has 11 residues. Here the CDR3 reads CASSNGETQYF. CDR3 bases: TGCGCCAGCAGTAATGGAGAGACCCAGTACTTC.

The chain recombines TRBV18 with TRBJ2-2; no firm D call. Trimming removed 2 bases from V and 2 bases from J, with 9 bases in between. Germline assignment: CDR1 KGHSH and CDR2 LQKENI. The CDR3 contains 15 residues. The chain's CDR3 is CASSPGRPNTGELFF. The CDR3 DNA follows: TGTGCCAGCTCACCAGGCCGGCCAAACACCGGGGAGCTGTTTTTT.

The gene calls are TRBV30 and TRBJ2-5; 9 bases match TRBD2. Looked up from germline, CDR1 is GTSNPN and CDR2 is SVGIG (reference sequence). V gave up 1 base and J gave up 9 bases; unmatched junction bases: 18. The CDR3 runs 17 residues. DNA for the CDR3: TGTGCCTGGAGTGGGACTAGCGATAACAGTTTTTCGCGGGCCCAGTACTTC. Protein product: CAWSGTSDNSFSRAQYF. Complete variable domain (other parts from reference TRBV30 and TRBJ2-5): SQTIHQWPATLVQPVGSPLSLECTVEGTSNPNLYWYRQAAGRGLQLLFYSVGIGQISSEVPQNLSASRPQDRQFILSSKKLLLSDSGFYLCAWSGTSDNSFSRAQYFGPGTRLLVL.

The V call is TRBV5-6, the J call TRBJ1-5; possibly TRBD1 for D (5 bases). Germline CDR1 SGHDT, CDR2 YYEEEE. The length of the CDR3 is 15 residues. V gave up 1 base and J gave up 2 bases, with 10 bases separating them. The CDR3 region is CASSLYGGGNQPQHF. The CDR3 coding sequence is TGTGCCAGCAGCTTGTACGGAGGGGGCAATCAGCCCCAGCATTTT. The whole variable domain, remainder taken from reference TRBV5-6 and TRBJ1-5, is DAGVTQSPTHLIKTRGQQVTLRCSPKSGHDTVSWYQQALGQGPQFIFQYYEEEERQRGNFPDRFSGHQFPNYSSELNVNALLLGDSALYLCASSLYGGGNQPQHFGDGTRLSIL.

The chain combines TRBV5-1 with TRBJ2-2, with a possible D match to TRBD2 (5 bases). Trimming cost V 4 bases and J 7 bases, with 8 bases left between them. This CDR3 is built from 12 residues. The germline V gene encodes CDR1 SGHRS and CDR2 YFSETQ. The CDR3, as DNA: TGCGCCAGCAGCATCGCGGGCGGGGAGCTGTTTTTT. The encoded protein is CASSIAGGELFF.

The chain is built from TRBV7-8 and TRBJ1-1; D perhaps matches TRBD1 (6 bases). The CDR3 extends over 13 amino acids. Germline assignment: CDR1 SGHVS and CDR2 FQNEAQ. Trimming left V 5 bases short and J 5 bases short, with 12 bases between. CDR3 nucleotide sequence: TGTGCCAGCAGCAATGGGGGGCGGACTGAAGCTTTCTTT. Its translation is CASSNGGRTEAFF.

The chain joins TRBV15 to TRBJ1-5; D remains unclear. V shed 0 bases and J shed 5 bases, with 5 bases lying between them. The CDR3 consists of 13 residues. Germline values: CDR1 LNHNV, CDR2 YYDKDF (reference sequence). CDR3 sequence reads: CATSRDKYQPQHF. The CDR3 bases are TGTGCCACCAGCAGAGATAAATATCAGCCCCAGCATTTT.

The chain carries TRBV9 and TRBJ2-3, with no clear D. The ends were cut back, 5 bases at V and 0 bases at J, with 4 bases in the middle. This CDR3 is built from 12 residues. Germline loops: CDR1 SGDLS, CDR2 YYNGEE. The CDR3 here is CASSESTDTQYF. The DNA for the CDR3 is TGTGCCAGCAGTGAGAGCACAGATACGCAGTATTTT.

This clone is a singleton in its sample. The CDR3 loop is CASSLVGQGTEAFF. As DNA, the CDR3 is TGTGCCAGCAGTTTGGTCGGACAGGGCACTGAAGCTTTCTTT. V usage is TRBV28 and J usage is TRBJ1-1; 8 bases match TRBD1. The CDR3 has 14 amino acids. V was pared by 3 bases and J by 4 bases, with 4 bases of the junction left unmatched. Germline V gene data show CDR1 as MDHEN and CDR2 as SYDVKM.

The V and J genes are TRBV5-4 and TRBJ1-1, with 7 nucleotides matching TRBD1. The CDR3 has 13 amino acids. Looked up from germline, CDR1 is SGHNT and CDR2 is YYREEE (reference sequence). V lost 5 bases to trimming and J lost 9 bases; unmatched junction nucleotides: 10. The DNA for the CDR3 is TGTGCCAGCAGAAAAGGGGGCGAGGTAAAAGCTTTCTTT. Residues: CASRKGGEVKAFF.

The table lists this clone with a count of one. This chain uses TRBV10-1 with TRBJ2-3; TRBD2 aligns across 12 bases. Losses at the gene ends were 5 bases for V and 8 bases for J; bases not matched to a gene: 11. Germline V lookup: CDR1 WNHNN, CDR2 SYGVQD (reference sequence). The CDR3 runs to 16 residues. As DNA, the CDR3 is TGCGCCAGCAGTCCTACTACTAGCGGGGGGAGAGGTACGCAGTATTTT. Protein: CASSPTTSGGRGTQYF.

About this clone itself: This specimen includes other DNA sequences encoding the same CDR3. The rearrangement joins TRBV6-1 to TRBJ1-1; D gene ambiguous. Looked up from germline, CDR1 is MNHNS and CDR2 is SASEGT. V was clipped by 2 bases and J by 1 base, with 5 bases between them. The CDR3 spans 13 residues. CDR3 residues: CASSERGNTEAFF. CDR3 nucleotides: TGTGCCAGCAGTGAACGTGGGAACACTGAAGCTTTCTTT.

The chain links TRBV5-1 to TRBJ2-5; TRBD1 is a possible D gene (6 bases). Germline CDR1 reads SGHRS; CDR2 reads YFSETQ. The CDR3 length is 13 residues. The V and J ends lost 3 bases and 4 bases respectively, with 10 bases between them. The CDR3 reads CASSSGDVETQYF. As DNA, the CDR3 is TGCGCCAGCAGCTCAGGGGACGTAGAGACCCAGTACTTC.

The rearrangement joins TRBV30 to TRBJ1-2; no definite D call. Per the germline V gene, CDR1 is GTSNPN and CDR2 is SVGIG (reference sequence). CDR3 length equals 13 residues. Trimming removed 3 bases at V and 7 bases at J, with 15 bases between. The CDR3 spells CAWRGYLGFGYTF. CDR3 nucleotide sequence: TGTGCCTGGAGAGGATACCTAGGGTTTGGCTACACCTTC.

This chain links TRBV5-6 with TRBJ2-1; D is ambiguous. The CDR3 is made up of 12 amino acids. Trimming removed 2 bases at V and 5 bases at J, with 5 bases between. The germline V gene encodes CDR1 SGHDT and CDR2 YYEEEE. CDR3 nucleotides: TGTGCCAGCAGCTTTACTAACAATGAGCAGTTCTTC. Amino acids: CASSFTNNEQFF. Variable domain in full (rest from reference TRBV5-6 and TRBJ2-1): DAGVTQSPTHLIKTRGQQVTLRCSPKSGHDTVSWYQQALGQGPQFIFQYYEEEERQRGNFPDRFSGHQFPNYSSELNVNALLLGDSALYLCASSFTNNEQFFGPGTRLTVL.

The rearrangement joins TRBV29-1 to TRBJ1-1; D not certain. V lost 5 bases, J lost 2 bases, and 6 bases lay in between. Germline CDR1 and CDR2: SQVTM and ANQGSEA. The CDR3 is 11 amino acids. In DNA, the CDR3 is TGCAGCGTTCAGAGTAACACTGAAGCTTTCTTT. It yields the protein CSVQSNTEAFF.

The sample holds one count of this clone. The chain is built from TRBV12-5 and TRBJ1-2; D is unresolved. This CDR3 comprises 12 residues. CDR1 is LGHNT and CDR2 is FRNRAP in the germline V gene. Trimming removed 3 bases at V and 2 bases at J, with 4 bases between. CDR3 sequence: CASGLGNYGYTF. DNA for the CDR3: TGTGCTAGTGGTTTAGGCAACTATGGCTACACCTTC.

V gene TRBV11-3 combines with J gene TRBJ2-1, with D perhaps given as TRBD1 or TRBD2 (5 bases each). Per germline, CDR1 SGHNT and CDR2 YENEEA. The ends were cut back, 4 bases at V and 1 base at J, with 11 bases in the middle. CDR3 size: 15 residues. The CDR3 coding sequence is TGTGCCAGCAGCTCGGGGACCCAATCCTACAATGAGCAGTTCTTC. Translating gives CASSSGTQSYNEQFF.

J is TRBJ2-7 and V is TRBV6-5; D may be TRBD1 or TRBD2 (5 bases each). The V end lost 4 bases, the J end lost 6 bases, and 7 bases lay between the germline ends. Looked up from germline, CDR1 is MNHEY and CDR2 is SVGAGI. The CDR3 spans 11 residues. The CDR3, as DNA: TGTGCCAGCAGTTTGGGACCCGAGCAGTACTTC. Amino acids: CASSLGPEQYF.

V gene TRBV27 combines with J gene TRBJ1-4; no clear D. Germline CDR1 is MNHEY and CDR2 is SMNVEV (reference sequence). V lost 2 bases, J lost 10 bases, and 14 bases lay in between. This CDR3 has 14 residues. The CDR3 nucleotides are TGTGCCAGCAGTTTAGTCGGAGGCGTGGGAAAACTGTTTTTT. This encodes CASSLVGGVGKLFF.

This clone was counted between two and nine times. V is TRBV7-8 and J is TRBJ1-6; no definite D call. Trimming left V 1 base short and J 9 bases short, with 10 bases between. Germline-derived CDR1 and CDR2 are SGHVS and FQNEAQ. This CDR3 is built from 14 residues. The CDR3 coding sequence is TGTGCCAGCAGCTTAGTCCACTGGAGTTCACCCCTCCACTTT. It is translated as CASSLVHWSSPLHF.